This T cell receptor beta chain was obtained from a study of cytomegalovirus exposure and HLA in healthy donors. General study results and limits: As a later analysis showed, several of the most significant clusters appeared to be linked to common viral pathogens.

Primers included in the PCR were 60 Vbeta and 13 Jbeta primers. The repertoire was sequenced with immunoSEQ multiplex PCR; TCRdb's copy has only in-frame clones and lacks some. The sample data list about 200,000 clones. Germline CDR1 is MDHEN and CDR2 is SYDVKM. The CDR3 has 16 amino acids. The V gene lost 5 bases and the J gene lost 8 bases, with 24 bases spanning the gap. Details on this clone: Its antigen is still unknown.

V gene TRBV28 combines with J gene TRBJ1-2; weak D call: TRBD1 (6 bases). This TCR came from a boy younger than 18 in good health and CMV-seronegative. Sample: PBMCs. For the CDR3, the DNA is TGTGCCAGCAGTCTTTTAAACAGGGTGACTGAGGAAGGCTACACCTTC. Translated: CASSLLNRVTEEGYTF.